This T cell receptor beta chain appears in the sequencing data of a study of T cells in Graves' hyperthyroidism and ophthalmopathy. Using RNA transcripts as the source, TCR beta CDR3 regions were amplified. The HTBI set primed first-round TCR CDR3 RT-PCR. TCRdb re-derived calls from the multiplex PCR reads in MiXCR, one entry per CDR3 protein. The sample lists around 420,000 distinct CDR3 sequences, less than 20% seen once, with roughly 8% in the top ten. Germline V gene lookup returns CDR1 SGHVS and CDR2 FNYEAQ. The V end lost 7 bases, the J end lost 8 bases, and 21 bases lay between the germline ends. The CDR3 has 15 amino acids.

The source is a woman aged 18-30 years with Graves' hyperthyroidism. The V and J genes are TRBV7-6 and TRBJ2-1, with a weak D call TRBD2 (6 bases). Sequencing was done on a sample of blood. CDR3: CASNSLGTPGDEQFF. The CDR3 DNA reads TGTGCCAGCAACTCCTTAGGGACTCCCGGGGATGAGCAGTTCTTC.